Listed below are T cell receptor beta chains from one sample, sequenced in a study of blood T cell repertoires in COVID-19. The assay was immunoSEQ multiplex PCR, and TCRdb's table has in-frame clones only and misses some. The sample shows roughly 570,000 clones, 85% to 90% of them seen only once. Specimen: peripheral blood. All receptors derive from a woman between 45 and 60 years old with COVID-19, enrolled during active disease. CDR3s include the opening cysteine and the closing phenylalanine or tryptophan. D genes are given only for firm matches. Some rows have no size entry. The others give once, few or many, or a class for an expanded clone.

d_call j_call clone_size v_call cdr3_nt cdr3_aa
NA TRBJ1-1 NA TRBV3-1/TRBV3-2 TGTGCCAGCAGCCGGGGGCACGACACTGAAGCTTTCTTT CASSRGHDTEAFF
NA TRBJ2-1 NA TRBV7-7 TGTGCCAGCAGTTTAGAGGCCAGGGACAATGAGCAGTTCTTC CASSLEARDNEQFF
NA TRBJ1-2 NA TRBV11-2 TGTGCCAGCAGCTTAGAGTGGGACAAGTATGGCTACACCTTC CASSLEWDKYGYTF
TRBD2 TRBJ2-1 NA TRBV6-2/TRBV6-3 TGTGCCAGCAGTTTAAATAGCGGGGGGCCTAACAATGAGCAGTTCTTC CASSLNSGGPNNEQFF
TRBD2 TRBJ2-1 NA TRBV6-2/TRBV6-3 TGTGCCAGCAGTTCCCTAGCGGGGGACTACAATGAGCAGTTCTTC CASSSLAGDYNEQFF
TRBD2 TRBJ2-4 NA TRBV4-1 TGCGCCAGCAGCCCCTCTTGGGGAGGGGACATTCAGTACTTC CASSPSWGGDIQYF
TRBD2 TRBJ2-7 NA TRBV3-1/TRBV3-2 TGTGCCAGCAGCCTTCCTAGCGGGGGGGCGGGTGAGCAGTACTTC CASSLPSGGAGEQYF
TRBD1 TRBJ1-4 once TRBV25-1 TGTGCCAGCGCGACAGGGGGAAATGAAAAACTGTTTTTT CASATGGNEKLFF
NA TRBJ2-7 NA TRBV19 TGTGCCAGTAGTCCCCAGGCGATAAAGGCCGAGCAGTACTTC CASSPQAIKAEQYF
NA TRBJ2-7 NA TRBV5-5 TGTGCCAGCAGCTTGGGCAGATCCTACGAGCAGTACTTC CASSLGRSYEQYF
NA TRBJ1-1 once TRBV11-1 TGTGCCAGCAGCTTCGACACTAGGAACACTGAAGCTTTCTTT CASSFDTRNTEAFF
TRBD1 TRBJ1-2 NA TRBV7-2 TGTGCCAGCAGCCCGAGACCAGGGGGTGGCTACACCTTC CASSPRPGGGYTF
TRBD1 TRBJ1-2 NA TRBV7-8 TGTGCCAGCAGCGGTCCGGGACAGGGGGACTATGGCTACACCTTC CASSGPGQGDYGYTF
TRBD1 TRBJ1-4 NA TRBV4-1 TGCGCCAGCAGCCAAAATTCAAGGACAGGGAGCGAAAAACTGTTTTTT CASSQNSRTGSEKLFF
TRBD2 TRBJ2-3 NA TRBV5-1 TGCGCCAGCAGCAGAGAAGGACTAGACGACACAGATACGCAGTATTTT CASSREGLDDTDTQYF
TRBD1 TRBJ1-2 NA TRBV5-4 TGTGCCAGCAGCCGAGGATTCCGGGACAGCTATGGCTACACCTTC CASSRGFRDSYGYTF
NA TRBJ2-7 NA TRBV7-8 TGTGCCAGCAGCGCCAGGGGTAGAGGCTCCCGATACGAGCAGTACTTC CASSARGRGSRYEQYF
NA TRBJ1-1 NA TRBV6-5 TGTGCCAGCAGTCGGGGGGGGCCCAAGGGCACTGAAGCTTTCTTT CASSRGGPKGTEAFF
TRBD1 TRBJ1-2 NA TRBV4-1 TGCGCCAGCAGCCAAGATAGGGGACAGGGGGCGCGGGGCTATGGCTACACCTTC CASSQDRGQGARGYGYTF
TRBD2 TRBJ2-4 NA TRBV15 TGTGCCACCAGCGGAAGACTAGCGGGGGTCCGAAACATTCAGTACTTC CATSGRLAGVRNIQYF
NA TRBJ1-2 NA TRBV10-3 TGTGCCATCAGTGACCCGTTCAGGGGCCCTAACTATGGCTACACCTTC CAISDPFRGPNYGYTF
TRBD2 TRBJ2-3 NA TRBV28 TGTGCCAGCAGTCGCCATATTTCTAGCGGGGGCCTCACAGATACGCAGTATTTT CASSRHISSGGLTDTQYF
TRBD1 TRBJ1-6 NA TRBV12-5 TGTGCTAGTGGTGGGACAGGACACCATCTCCACTTT CASGGTGHHLHF
NA TRBJ1-1 NA TRBV19 TGTGCCAGTAGTTCGGGACTTCAGGAACGGAACACTGAAGCTTTCTTT CASSSGLQERNTEAFF
NA TRBJ2-5 NA TRBV11-3 TGTGCCAGCAGCCTGGGGCCCCAAGAGACCCAGTACTTC CASSLGPQETQYF
NA TRBJ2-7 NA TRBV10-1 TGCGCCAGCAGTGAGTCCGGGTCCATCTCGTCGCCTGATTACGAGCAGTACTTC CASSESGSISSPDYEQYF
TRBD1 TRBJ2-7 NA TRBV12-3/TRBV12-4 TGTGCCAGCAGTTATAACAGGGGAATTCAGTACTTC CASSYNRGIQYF
NA TRBJ2-2 NA TRBV27 TGTGCCAGCTCTCTTTTGGGGAGCGGTAACACCGGGGAGCTGTTTTTT CASSLLGSGNTGELFF
NA TRBJ1-5 NA TRBV27 TGTGCCAGCAGACCTGCAGCGACTCAGCCCCAGCATTTT CASRPAATQPQHF
TRBD1 TRBJ2-7 NA TRBV3-1/TRBV3-2 TGTGCCAGCAGCAAGACAGGGTTCGAGCAGTACTTC CASSKTGFEQYF
TRBD1 TRBJ1-4 once TRBV27 TGTGCCAGCAGTGGGACAGGGGAAAAACTGTTTTTT CASSGTGEKLFF
NA TRBJ1-6 NA TRBV6-5 TGTGCCAGCAGTCCAGCGAGGGTCCCCTCACCCCTCCACTTT CASSPARVPSPLHF
TRBD2 TRBJ2-1 NA TRBV2 TGTGCCAGCAGTACATCTAGCGGGGGGGCCTTTCGTGAGCAGTTCTTC CASSTSSGGAFREQFF
TRBD2 TRBJ2-7 NA TRBV13 TGTGCCAGCACCCTAGCGGGCGGTAACTACGAGCAGTACTTC CASTLAGGNYEQYF
TRBD2 TRBJ2-1 NA TRBV18 TGTGCCAGCTCACCCTTCAGCGGGGGGGCGGATGAGCAGTTCTTC CASSPFSGGADEQFF
TRBD1 TRBJ1-2 NA TRBV14 TGTGCCAGCAGCCACGACACAGGGGCTTTGGGCTACACCTTC CASSHDTGALGYTF